This paragraph covers one T cell receptor (beta chain) sequence. No antigen is known for it. Nothing much larger sits one base from this clone, and base qualities are not available. The sample is drawn from a study of identical twins listed by TCRdb under 2016. Some background on the complete study: To test whether fetal clonotypes persist, the study used deep sequencing on TCR alpha and beta repertoires from monozygotic twins, unrelated adults of various ages, and cord blood. To rule out contamination, the twin experiments were replicated at different times with different library preparation protocols.

What the research found in general, with its limitations: Excess twin sharing in beta out-of-frame sequences was weaker because fewer shared sequences lowered the signal-to-noise ratio. Compared with coincidental sharing between unrelated individuals, out-of-frame TCR alpha sequences shared between twins showed an excess of sequences with low generation probability. Invariant T cells such as MAIT and iNKT could partly confound zero-insertion analyses, although diverse VJ usage argued against such confounding for most clonotypes. Out-of-frame TCR alpha sharing in monozygotic twins was systematically underestimated by recombination models, whereas sharing between unrelated individuals was in agreement with the recombination models. Because the same donors could not be followed over many years, conclusions were based on cross-sectional statistical analysis. Abundant cord blood beta clonotypes carried fewer insertions; young adult naive repertoires showed a weaker similar trend, while memory repertoires showed none.

Receptors were amplified or captured by 5' RACE. This sample was sequenced with an Illumina HiSeq 2000. A universal primer binding site was added through template switching, and the final cDNA carried a unique molecular identifier so that TCR cDNA molecules could be counted accurately. Specific primers in the conserved constant-segment region were used to synthesize first-strand cDNA for TCR alpha and beta chains. Each cDNA library was double barcoded, with a SMART-Mk sample barcode plus Illumina barcodes, to control for contamination. TruSeq adapter sequences and Illumina sample barcodes were added in two successive PCR steps. Sequencing of the TCR alpha and beta cDNA libraries was done on the Illumina HiSeq platform using custom primers. The authors processed their data as follows. MiGEC was used to process raw reads and extract unique molecular identifiers, and MiXCR was used to find CDR3 positions. For each individual, recombination models were inferred using an EM algorithm with the repgenHMM and IGoR tools. Shared clonotypes were analyzed with the tcR package in R, and sharing was normalized by the product of cloneset sizes. To study raw recombination free of thymic and clonal selection effects, out-of-frame nonproductive sequences were analyzed. In-frame beta chains were kept once TCRdb had trimmed the public reads at Q25 with fastp and called clones with MiXCR. Under each unique CDR3 protein, matching rows form one entry showing the most common genes and DNA. Here the V and J calls rest on TCRdb's processing, not on the authors' analysis. This sample holds 500,000 to 600,000 distinct CDR3 sequences; under 25% were observed only once. About 0.93% of the sample goes to the ten largest clones.

Only healthy Caucasian donors were included. The twin cohort consisted of three pairs of female monozygotic twins, all aged about 18 to 29 years. Positive isolation kits from Invitrogen were used to isolate the CD4+ and CD8+ T cell populations. V drops 6 bases and J drops 0 bases, leaving 15 bases in between. CDR3 length: 16 amino acids, cysteine to phenylalanine. Just the 48-base CDR3 DNA is kept, in frame starting at base 1. These same data were also listed under a study on T cells expressing NK-cell markers. That second report states: Three sorted T-cell subsets (CD3+CD56+NKG2C+, CD3+CD56+NKG2C- and CD3+CD56-NKG2C+) from several donors had their TCR beta-chain repertoires profiled. Seven of the eight sequenced donors were HCMV-seropositive and one was HCMV-seronegative. In several experiments an anti-gammadeltaTCR antibody was added to restrict sorting to alphabetaTCR-expressing T cells. In six donors, the dominant CD3+CD56+NKG2C+ clonotypes ranked among the top 10 CD8+ clonotypes, making up roughly 1.0-7.5% of CD8+ T cells. Those dominant clonotypes were again the most abundant among CD3+CD56-NKG2C+ cells in a few donors, at roughly 28.3-60.1%. Whether the expanded NKG2C-expressing T cell clones were specific for HCMV antigens was left unclear. The eight sequenced donors were randomly selected healthy volunteers, three men and five women. HCMV-specific IgG was detected in serum with a commercial ELISA kit to determine HCMV serostatus. Reads were demultiplexed and grouped by UMI with MIGEC, and clonotypes were assembled and quantified with MiTCR. To exclude erroneous sequences, any TCR cDNA sequence not supported by at least two reads was discarded. The tcR package was used for downstream repertoire analysis, with clonotypes matched between fractions based on CDR3 nucleotide sequence plus V segment. VDJmatch was used to annotate antigen specificity against VDJdb, with one amino acid substitution in CDR3 permitted.

The sequencing input was CD4+ T cells sorted from blood. The sequence derives from a woman in her late teens or twenties in good health. Recombination joined TRBV12-3 or TRBV12-4 with TRBJ1-3; the D gene cannot be named for sure. CDR3 protein: CASSSGDASSGNTIYF. The nucleotide sequence reads as follows: TGTGCCAGCAGCTCGGGCGACGCCTCCTCTGGAAACACCATATATTTT.